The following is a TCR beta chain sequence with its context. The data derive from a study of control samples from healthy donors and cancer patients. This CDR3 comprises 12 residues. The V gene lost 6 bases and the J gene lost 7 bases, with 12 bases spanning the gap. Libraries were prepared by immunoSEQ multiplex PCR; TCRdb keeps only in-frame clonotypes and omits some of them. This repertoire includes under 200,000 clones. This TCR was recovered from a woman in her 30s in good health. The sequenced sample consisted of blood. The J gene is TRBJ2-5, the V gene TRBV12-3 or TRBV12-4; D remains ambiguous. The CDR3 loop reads CASSPLKGTQYF. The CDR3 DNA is TGTGCCAGCAGCCCTCTGAAGGGGACCCAGTACTTC.